Reported below is one TCR beta chain. Its specificity is unknown. Before the COVID-19 pandemic, during about 2011-2019, CD4+ T cells were taken from unexposed donors. CD4+ T cells were isolated from the cells after 10 days of culture. These data originate in a study of CD4 T cells in relation to SARS-CoV-2 and coronaviruses. Study context: PBMCs were cultured with antigen for about eleven days before TCR beta sequencing. The negative reference was HIV-1 Nef peptide pool or peptide-free culture.

The assay was immunoSEQ multiplex PCR, and TCRdb's table has in-frame clones only and misses some. The data hold about 20,000 clones, with around 80% observed a single time. Germline V gives CDR1 SGHAT, CDR2 FQNNGV. V shed 3 bases, J shed 6 bases, and the junction held 12 bases outside the gene matches. The CDR3 covers 17 residues. This sequence was found in a human donor in good health. The sample consisted of CD4+ T cells from PBMCs, cultured in vitro. V gene TRBV11-2 combines with J gene TRBJ2-3, with 10 nucleotides matching TRBD1. CDR3 sequence reads: CASSFPPGTGARDTQYF. CDR3 nucleotide sequence: TGTGCCAGCAGCTTTCCCCCGGGGACAGGGGCCCGGGATACGCAGTATTTT.